This T cell receptor beta chain was sequenced for a study of prognosis after radiotherapy for stage I lung cancer. About the research overall: In some eleven patients the tumors were adenocarcinoma, and in several they were squamous cell carcinoma.

The study, taken as a whole, reports: Post-therapy Shannon entropy was lower in patients developing distant metastases following stereotactic body radiation therapy.

The table lists this clonotype with many counts. The target antigen is unknown. Genomic DNA served as the source from which two-round multiplex PCR generated TCR beta CDR3 amplicons. Amplification during the initial PCR round employed primers specific to each TRBV and TRBJ gene. A single record per CDR3 protein comes from TCRdb applying MiXCR to the multiplex PCR reads. The table records about 18,000 distinct CDR3 sequences, around 40% of them present only once. Trimming at V came to 7 bases and at J to 7 bases, leaving 7 bases not matched to a gene. Germline lookup yields CDR1 ENHRY and CDR2 SYGVKD. The CDR3 contains 14 residues.

The sequence was collected from a donor over 45 with non-small cell lung cancer. The chain is built from TRBV10-3 and TRBJ1-6, with TRBD1 matching 7 bases. Source: PBMCs, taken before or after stereotactic body radiation therapy (not recorded which). The CDR3 sequence is CAITSGTANSPLHF. The DNA for the CDR3 is TGTGCCATCACCTCCGGGACAGCAAATTCACCCCTCCACTTT.